This entry lists 25 T cell receptor beta chains sequenced from one sample in a study of T cell repertoires in cytomegalovirus infection. One entry per CDR3 protein, called by TCRdb with MiXCR from the reads. The table records around 740,000 distinct CDR3 sequences, approximately 34% of them present only once. What was sequenced was PBMCs. Every receptor here comes from a human donor in good health (CMV status not recorded). Some clones in this sample may be carry-over from other donors' samples.

The CDR3 here is CAISGLSLNEQFF. CDR3 bases: TGTGCCATCAGCGGACTGTCTCTCAATGAGCAGTTCTTC. V gene TRBV10-3 combines with J gene TRBJ2-1, with a weak D call TRBD2 (5 bases). The CDR3 is made up of 13 amino acids. Trimming shortened V by 6 bases and J by 6 bases, and 12 bases separated the two germline ends. CDR1 is ENHRY and CDR2 is SYGVKD in the germline V gene.

This clonotype was found a few times. The chain combines TRBV28 with TRBJ1-4; 9 bases align to TRBD1. After removal of 3 bases from V and 5 bases from J, the junction contained 4 bases not matched to a gene. Germline V CDR1 and CDR2: MDHEN, SYDVKM. CDR3 length: 15 amino acids. DNA of the CDR3: TGTGCCAGCAGTTTTCGGGACAGGGACAATGAAAAACTGTTTTTT. Its protein product is CASSFRDRDNEKLFF.

The chain recombines TRBV20-1 with TRBJ2-5; D remains unclear. The CDR3 spans 14 residues. V was trimmed by 0 bases and J by 5 bases, leaving 13 bases between them. From germline, CDR1 is DFQATT and CDR2 SNEGSKA (reference sequence). The CDR3 sequence: CSARDENGAETQYF. As DNA, the CDR3 is TGCAGTGCTAGAGATGAAAACGGAGCGGAGACCCAGTACTTC.

The sample holds many counts of this clonotype. Relative to the germline gene, one junction end is altered; a read error may explain this. The chain has TRBV12-3 or TRBV12-4 and TRBJ2-5, with D uncertain. There are 12 residues in the CDR3. CDR3 sequence: CASSLGRETQYF. Written as DNA, the CDR3 is TGTGCCAGCAGCTTAGGTCGGGAGACCCAGTACTTC.

The V gene is TRBV6-5, the J gene TRBJ2-2, with a possible D match to TRBD1 (6 bases). Trimming cost V 5 bases and J 4 bases, with 8 bases left between them. This CDR3 has 13 amino acids. Germline V gives CDR1 MNHEY, CDR2 SVGAGI. CDR3 sequence: CASSRQVTGELFF. The CDR3 DNA reads TGTGCCAGCAGTCGACAGGTCACCGGGGAGCTGTTTTTT.

This clonotype occurred a few times. V and J are TRBV18 and TRBJ2-3, with TRBD1 as a possible D gene (5 bases). The length of the CDR3 is 12 residues. Germline assignment: CDR1 KGHSH and CDR2 LQKENI. Trimming shortened V by 10 bases and J by 4 bases, and 12 bases separated the two germline ends. CDR3 in DNA: TGTGCCACCAAGCAGACAGCAGATACGCAGTATTTT. Its translation: CATKQTADTQYF.

This clonotype was counted ten times or more. The genes are TRBV7-8 and TRBJ2-6, with 7 bases matching TRBD1. CDR3 length: 18 residues. CDR1 and CDR2 from the germline V gene are SGHVS and FQNEAQ. The ends lost 2 bases at V and 0 bases at J; junction bases unmatched: 7. This CDR3 is CASSLQGDQHSGANVLTF. The CDR3 DNA follows: TGTGCCAGCAGCTTACAGGGGGACCAGCACTCTGGGGCCAACGTCCTGACTTTC.

This clonotype has more than one count but fewer than ten. The chain combines TRBV5-1 with TRBJ1-1, with TRBD1 matching 12 bases. CDR1 is SGHRS, CDR2 YFSETQ, per germline. J lost 0 bases, V lost 0 bases, and 12 bases had no gene match. The CDR3 is 20 residues long. CDR3 nucleotides: TGCGCCAGCAGCTTGGCTATATGGGACAGGGGGCAAGGGATGAACACTGAAGCTTTCTTT. It is translated as CASSLAIWDRGQGMNTEAFF.

There are many counts of this clonotype. The chain combines TRBV12-3 or TRBV12-4 with TRBJ2-1; D gene uncertain. The CDR3 extends over 14 amino acids. The ends were cut back, 0 bases at V and 3 bases at J, with 6 bases in the middle. In DNA, the CDR3 is TGTGCCAGCAGTTTAGCCGCCAGCTACAATGAGCAGTTCTTC. This encodes CASSLAASYNEQFF.

J is TRBJ2-3 and V is TRBV10-3, with 11 nucleotides matching TRBD1. This CDR3 has 15 residues. V lost 8 bases to trimming and J lost 1 base; unmatched junction nucleotides: 5. Germline values: CDR1 ENHRY, CDR2 SYGVKD. The chain's CDR3 is CAIAGGQGGTDTQYF. In nucleotides, the CDR3 is TGTGCCATCGCCGGGGGACAGGGGGGCACAGATACGCAGTATTTT.

This chain connects TRBV2 to TRBJ1-2; D unclear. The CDR3 sequence is 12 residues long. V was cut by 6 bases and J by 12 bases, with 17 bases left in between. Germline V gene data show CDR1 as SNHLY and CDR2 as FYNNEI. CDR3 sequence: CASRGIGRFNTF. The CDR3 coding sequence is TGTGCCAGCAGAGGGATCGGGCGGTTCAACACCTTC.

The rearrangement joins TRBV2 to TRBJ2-1, with TRBD1 as a possible D gene (6 bases). The CDR3 consists of 13 residues. V lost 3 bases and J lost 6, with 9 bases in between. Germline CDR1 reads SNHLY; CDR2 reads FYNNEI. The CDR3 region has the DNA TGTGCCAGCAGTGAGGGGGCGGGCAATGAGCAGTTCTTC. Amino acids: CASSEGAGNEQFF. Filled out from reference TRBV2 and TRBJ2-1, the complete variable domain reads EPEVTQTPSHQVTQMGQEVILRCVPISNHLYFYWYRQILGQKVEFLVSFYNNEISEKSEIFDDQFSVERPDGSNFTLKIRSTKLEDSAMYFCASSEGAGNEQFFGPGTRLTVL.

This clonotype was observed a handful of times. The chain combines TRBV12-3 or TRBV12-4 with TRBJ1-4, with 7 positions matching TRBD1. J was trimmed by 5 bases and V by 2 bases; bases with no gene match: 5. This CDR3 is 15 amino acids long. The CDR3 region has the DNA TGTGCCAGCAGTTTATTGGGGGACAGCAATGAAAAACTGTTTTTT. It translates to CASSLLGDSNEKLFF.

The V and J genes are TRBV6-2 or TRBV6-3 and TRBJ2-3; weak D call: TRBD2 (5 bases). The CDR3 is made up of 17 amino acids. Germline V gene lookup returns CDR1 MNHEY and CDR2 SVGEGT. Trimming removed 0 bases from V and 0 bases from J, with 13 bases in between. CDR3: CASSYSSGSGSTDTQYF. DNA for the CDR3: TGTGCCAGCAGTTACTCGAGTGGTTCGGGGAGCACAGATACGCAGTATTTT.

A note on this clonotype: A read error may produce the germline difference seen at one junction end. The chain carries TRBV28 and TRBJ1-1; maybe TRBD1 (5 bases). The CDR3 totals 14 residues. From germline, CDR1 is MDHEN and CDR2 SYDVKM. The CDR3 spells CASSPSKGSLGALF. The CDR3 coding sequence is TGTGCCAGCAGCCCCAGCAAGGGGTCCCTTGGAGCTTTATTT.

Notes on this clonotype: Since no conserved phenylalanine or tryptophan closes the CDR3, a read error is the likely cause. The chain employs TRBV18 and TRBJ1-1, with D hard to call. The CDR3 is 12 residues long. Germline V lookup: CDR1 KGHSH, CDR2 LQKENI. Trimming removed 3 bases at V and 6 bases at J, with 8 bases between. In DNA, the CDR3 is TGTGCCAGCTCACCGTTGGGAGCTGAAGCTTTCTTG. Translating gives CASSPLGAEAFL.

The V call is TRBV7-6, the J call TRBJ1-1; perhaps TRBD1 as D (5 bases). V was cut by 4 bases and J by 3 bases, with 30 bases left in between. Germline V lookup: CDR1 SGHVS, CDR2 FNYEAQ. The CDR3 loop spans 20 amino acids. This CDR3 is CASSSSILLGEGPTDTEAFF. DNA for the CDR3: TGTGCCAGCAGCTCCTCGATCCTACTGGGCGAGGGGCCTACAGACACTGAAGCTTTCTTT.

This chain joins TRBV29-1 and TRBJ2-7, with 7 bases identical to TRBD1. With V trimmed by 4 bases and J by 3 bases, 3 bases remained unmatched. The CDR3 is made up of 12 amino acids. Looked up from germline, CDR1 is SQVTM and CDR2 is ANQGSEA. CDR3 in amino acids: CSVGGGFYEQYF. CDR3 sequence (DNA): TGCAGCGTTGGAGGGGGCTTCTACGAGCAGTACTTC.

The rearrangement joins TRBV27 to TRBJ1-6; 7 positions match TRBD1. The CDR3 has 19 residues. V dropped 5 bases and J dropped 0; count of bases not matched to a gene: 13. Per the germline V gene, CDR1 is MNHEY and CDR2 is SMNVEV (reference sequence). The CDR3 DNA reads TGTGCCAGCAGTAGACAGGGAGGGCCGCGGGGCTCCTATAATTCACCCCTCCACTTT. Amino acids: CASSRQGGPRGSYNSPLHF.

The genes are TRBV5-1 and TRBJ2-5, with 8 bases aligning to TRBD2. The V gene end was trimmed by 4 bases and the J gene end by 2 bases; junction bases not matched to a gene: 13. Germline CDR1 is SGHRS and CDR2 is YFSETQ. The CDR3 contains 17 residues. DNA for the CDR3: TGCGCCAGCAGCGGCGGCTTACTAGCGGAAATTCAAGAGACCCAGTACTTC. It yields the protein CASSGGLLAEIQETQYF.

This clonotype was detected a few times. This chain links TRBV10-3 with TRBJ2-1; 7 bases are a match to TRBD2. Unmatched junction bases numbered 6, after V lost 3 bases and J lost 10 bases. Germline CDR1 is ENHRY and CDR2 is SYGVKD. This CDR3 contains 13 residues. CDR3 amino acids: CAISDPLAAEQFF. The CDR3 DNA is TGTGCCATCAGTGATCCCCTAGCGGCAGAGCAGTTCTTC.

The V call is TRBV19, the J call TRBJ1-2, with a tentative D call TRBD1 (5 bases). Germline CDR1 LNHDA, CDR2 SQIVND (reference sequence). The ends were cut back, 4 bases at V and 4 bases at J, with 13 bases in the middle. The CDR3 is 14 residues long. The CDR3 bases are TGTGCCAGTAGTACAACTCAGGGTGGCTATGGCTACACCTTC. Translation: CASSTTQGGYGYTF.

The chain uses TRBV28 and TRBJ1-1; 8 bases agree with TRBD1. CDR1 is MDHEN and CDR2 is SYDVKM in the germline V gene. V dropped 10 bases and J dropped 7; count of bases not matched to a gene: 14. This CDR3 spans 14 amino acids. DNA of the CDR3: TGTGCCATCGGGGGACCAGGGGGCGGCAATGAAGCTTTCTTT. It specifies CAIGGPGGGNEAFF.

J is TRBJ2-7 and V is TRBV10-3; 9 positions agree with TRBD2. Losses at the gene ends were 6 bases for V and 2 bases for J; bases not matched to a gene: 5. The length of the CDR3 is 14 residues. The germline V gene encodes CDR1 ENHRY and CDR2 SYGVKD. The CDR3 protein is CAISLAGLTYEQYF. DNA for the CDR3: TGTGCCATCAGCCTAGCGGGACTCACCTACGAGCAGTACTTC.

The chain combines TRBV20-1 with TRBJ1-2, with D perhaps TRBD1 (6 bases). V lost 6 bases to trimming and J lost 2 bases, with 16 bases between them. The CDR3 spans 14 residues. Per the germline V gene, CDR1 is DFQATT and CDR2 is SNEGSKA (reference sequence). The chain's CDR3 is CSARGGEGNYGYTF. CDR3 DNA: TGCAGTGCCCGAGGGGGGGAGGGGAACTATGGCTACACCTTC.